This passage covers 11 T cell receptor beta chains from one sample sequenced in a study of blood T cell repertoires in COVID-19. Profiling relied on immunoSEQ multiplex PCR, and the TCRdb table lists in-frame clones only, not all of them. The sample contains over 250,000 clones, around four fifths of which appear only once. Material for sequencing was peripheral blood. The receptors were sampled from a woman aged 45 to 65 who had recovered from COVID-19.

This chain links TRBV4-1 with TRBJ2-2, with 8 bases identical to TRBD1. Germline lookup yields CDR1 MGHRA and CDR2 YSYEKL. Unmatched junction bases numbered 7, after V lost 3 bases and J lost 4 bases. The CDR3 sequence is 16 residues long. Written as DNA, the CDR3 is TGCGCCAGCAGCCACCAGGGACAGGCGATCACCGGGGAGCTGTTTTTT. It codes for CASSHQGQAITGELFF.

This sequence joins TRBV9 and TRBJ2-7, with 10 positions matching TRBD1. Trimming at V came to 4 bases and at J to 2 bases, leaving 15 bases not matched to a gene. The CDR3 is 18 residues long. Germline V gives CDR1 SGDLS, CDR2 YYNGEE. CDR3 in DNA: TGTGCCAGCAGCTCCGAGGGGGGGACAGGGGAATTCGCCTACGAGCAGTACTTC. As protein: CASSSEGGTGEFAYEQYF. The entire variable domain, with the rest obtained from reference TRBV9 and TRBJ2-7, is as follows: DSGVTQTPKHLITATGQRVTLRCSPRSGDLSVYWYQQSLDQGLQFLIQYYNGEERAKGNILERFSAQQFPDLHSELNLSSLELGDSALYFCASSSEGGTGEFAYEQYFGPGTRLTVT.

This clone was seen a handful of times. The J gene is TRBJ2-1, the V gene TRBV11-3, with D possibly being TRBD1 (5 bases). Per germline, CDR1 SGHNT and CDR2 YENEEA. V was pared by 6 bases and J by 6 bases, with 12 bases between. The length of the CDR3 is 13 residues. This chain's CDR3 is CASSSDTTNEQFF. Written as DNA, the CDR3 is TGTGCCAGCAGTTCGGACACCACCAATGAGCAGTTCTTC.

This clone has just one count. This rearrangement joins TRBV7-2 to TRBJ1-3, with a possible D match to TRBD1 (6 bases). V lost 1 base and J 4 bases, leaving 11 bases between the germline ends. The germline V gene has CDR1 SGHTA and CDR2 FQGNSA. CDR3 length: 15 amino acids. The CDR3 reads CASSLGTGTGNTIYF. The CDR3 nucleotides read TGTGCCAGCAGCTTAGGGACCGGGACAGGAAACACCATATATTTT.

The rearrangement links TRBV5-1 to TRBJ2-7; 9 positions agree with TRBD2. The V gene's germline CDR1 is SGHRS and CDR2 YFSETQ. Trimming at V came to 7 bases and at J to 3 bases, leaving 5 bases not matched to a gene. The CDR3 contains 13 residues. Here the CDR3 DNA reads TGCGCCAGCTCGACTAGCGGTCTCTACGAGCAGTACTTC. Translated: CASSTSGLYEQYF. Full variable domain (remainder filled in from reference TRBV5-1 and TRBJ2-7): KAGVTQTPRYLIKTRGQQVTLSCSPISGHRSVSWYQQTPGQGLQFLFEYFSETQRNKGNFPGRFSGRQFSNSRSEMNVSTLELGDSALYLCASSTSGLYEQYFGPGTRLTVT.

This chain uses TRBV11-2 with TRBJ1-2, with TRBD1 matching 8 bases. V lost 0 bases to trimming and J lost 2 bases; unmatched junction nucleotides: 5. CDR3 length equals 16 residues. Germline assignment: CDR1 SGHAT and CDR2 FQNNGV. CDR3 sequence: CASSLELTGGNYGYTF. The CDR3 DNA reads as TGTGCCAGCAGCTTAGAGCTTACAGGGGGGAACTATGGCTACACCTTC. The full variable domain, with the rest looked up from reference TRBV11-2 and TRBJ1-2, is EAGVAQSPRYKIIEKRQSVAFWCNPISGHATLYWYQQILGQGPKLLIQFQNNGVVDDSQLPKDRFSAERLKGVDSTLKIQPAKLEDSAVYLCASSLELTGGNYGYTFGSGTRLTVV.

The CDR3 DNA reads TGTGCCAGCAGTTACTCAGGGGGCTCCTATAATTCACCCCTCCACTTT. It specifies CASSYSGGSYNSPLHF. V is TRBV6-6 and J is TRBJ1-6, with D maybe TRBD1 (6 bases). Trimming took off 0 bases at V and 0 bases at J, with 6 bases between the two ends. CDR1 is MNHNY, CDR2 SVGAGI, per germline (reference sequence). The CDR3 is 16 amino acids.

The chain recombines TRBV27 with TRBJ2-7; 7 nucleotides align to TRBD1. From germline, CDR1 is MNHEY and CDR2 SMNVEV (reference sequence). CDR3 length equals 13 residues. V shed 5 bases and J 6 bases; nucleotides not matched to a gene: 7. The CDR3 DNA reads TGTGCCAGCAGTCCTCAGACAGGGCTCGAGCAGTACTTC. Amino acids: CASSPQTGLEQYF.

The chain employs TRBV7-2 and TRBJ2-7; no definite D call. Trimming shortened V by 1 base and J by 2 bases, and 9 bases separated the two germline ends. This CDR3 region has 14 residues. Germline V gene data show CDR1 as SGHTA and CDR2 as FQGNSA. CDR3 in DNA: TGTGCCAGCAGCTTAGTGGCGGCCACCTACGAGCAGTACTTC. Amino acids: CASSLVAATYEQYF.

V and J are TRBV19 and TRBJ2-5, with D maybe TRBD2 (6 bases). Germline loops: CDR1 LNHDA, CDR2 SQIVND (reference sequence). V was pared by 3 bases and J by 1 base, with 9 bases between. The CDR3 extends over 14 amino acids. CDR3: CASSIGGFQETQYF. CDR3 DNA: TGTGCCAGTAGTATTGGGGGGTTCCAAGAGACCCAGTACTTC.

V usage is TRBV5-8 and J usage is TRBJ2-1; the match to TRBD1 covers 7 bases. The CDR3 extends over 17 amino acids. In germline, CDR1 is SGHTS, CDR2 YDEGEE. V was clipped by 4 bases and J by 4 bases; unmatched bases: 14. This CDR3 reads CASSIGTADTGYNEQFF. The CDR3 DNA is TGTGCCAGCAGCATAGGGACAGCCGACACAGGGTACAATGAGCAGTTCTTC.